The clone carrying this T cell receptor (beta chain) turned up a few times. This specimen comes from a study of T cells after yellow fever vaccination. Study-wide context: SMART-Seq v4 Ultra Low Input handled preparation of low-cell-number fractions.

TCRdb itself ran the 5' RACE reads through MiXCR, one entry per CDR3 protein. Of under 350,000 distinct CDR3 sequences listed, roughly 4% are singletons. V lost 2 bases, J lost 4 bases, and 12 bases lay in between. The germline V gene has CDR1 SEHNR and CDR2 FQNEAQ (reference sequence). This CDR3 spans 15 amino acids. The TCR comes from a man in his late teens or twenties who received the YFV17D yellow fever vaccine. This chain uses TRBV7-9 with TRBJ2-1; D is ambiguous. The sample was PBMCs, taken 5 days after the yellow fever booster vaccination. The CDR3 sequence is CASSLMQLPYNEQFF. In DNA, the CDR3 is TGTGCCAGCAGCTTAATGCAACTACCGTACAATGAGCAGTTCTTC.